What follows are 17 T cell receptor beta chains derived from one specimen sequenced in a study of blood T cell repertoires in COVID-19. Using immunoSEQ multiplex PCR, the repertoire was profiled, and TCRdb retains in-frame clones only, with some absent. This repertoire shows roughly 38,000 clones, around 90% found once; its top ten account for about 25%. Specimen: peripheral blood. Receptors were obtained from a man between 60 and 75 years old with active or convalescent COVID-19.

The rearrangement joins TRBV29-1 to TRBJ2-1, with TRBD1 matching over 7 bases. The ends lost 4 bases at V and 0 bases at J; junction bases unmatched: 3. CDR1 is SQVTM and CDR2 is ANQGSEA in the germline V gene. The CDR3 covers 14 residues. The CDR3 DNA follows: TGCAGCGTTGGACAGGGCCGCTCCTACAATGAGCAGTTCTTC. Protein product: CSVGQGRSYNEQFF.

The rearrangement joins TRBV5-4 to TRBJ2-1, with 14 nucleotides matching TRBD2. Germline assignment: CDR1 SGHNT and CDR2 YYREEE (reference sequence). The CDR3 is 14 amino acids. The V segment lost 3 bases and the J segment 9 bases; nucleotides outside the gene matches: 2. The CDR3, as DNA: TGTGCCAGCAGCTCTGGGACTAGCGGGGGTGAGCAGTTCTTC. This translates into CASSSGTSGGEQFF.

The chain carries TRBV5-1 and TRBJ2-5, with D possibly matching TRBD1 (6 bases). This CDR3 spans 15 amino acids. Trimming took off 4 bases at V and 3 bases at J, with 16 bases between the two ends. Looked up from germline, CDR1 is SGHRS and CDR2 is YFSETQ. For the CDR3, the DNA is TGCGCCAGCAGCCGTTACAGGGTCAAGGAAGAGACCCAGTACTTC. Translation gives CASSRYRVKEETQYF.

This clone occurred a few times. CDR3 sequence (DNA): TGTGCCAGCAGTGAAGAGGACAGTACTGCAACTAATGAAAAACTGTTTTTT. This gives the protein CASSEEDSTATNEKLFF. The chain employs TRBV2 and TRBJ1-4; D may be TRBD1 (6 bases). In germline, CDR1 is SNHLY, CDR2 FYNNEI. Trimming stripped 1 base from V and 0 bases from J, with 12 bases between. There are 17 residues in the CDR3.

The rearrangement links TRBV6-4 to TRBJ2-7, with 15 bases aligning to TRBD2. CDR1 is MRHNA and CDR2 is SNTAGT in the germline V gene. The CDR3 totals 18 residues. V gave up 10 bases and J gave up 2 bases; unmatched junction bases: 15. CDR3 loop: CATVSTGTSGRPPYEQYF. CDR3 nucleotides: TGTGCCACAGTTTCCACAGGGACTAGCGGGAGGCCCCCCTACGAGCAGTACTTC.

V and J are TRBV18 and TRBJ1-5; D call uncertain. Germline V gene lookup returns CDR1 KGHSH and CDR2 LQKENI. Trimming removed 3 bases at V and 0 bases at J, with 9 bases between. CDR3 length: 15 amino acids. The CDR3 here is CASSPSQLSNQPQHF. DNA of the CDR3: TGTGCCAGCTCACCCTCGCAACTTAGCAATCAGCCCCAGCATTTT.

This chain uses TRBV5-1 with TRBJ2-2; possible D gene TRBD1, 6 bases. Germline CDR1 reads SGHRS; CDR2 reads YFSETQ. The germline V and J ends were trimmed by 0 bases and 10 bases, with 16 bases remaining between them. This CDR3 has 15 residues. The CDR3 protein is CASSLGLSGVSELFF. DNA for the CDR3: TGCGCCAGCAGCTTGGGTCTGTCAGGGGTTTCGGAGCTGTTTTTT.

The chain couples TRBV28 to TRBJ2-7; D unresolved. V was shortened by 3 bases and J by 4 bases, with 7 bases between the two germline ends. This CDR3 is 12 amino acids long. Germline V CDR1 and CDR2: MDHEN, SYDVKM. The CDR3 DNA follows: TGTGCCAGCAGTTTGTCTAAATACGAGCAGTACTTC. The encoded protein is CASSLSKYEQYF.

The genes are TRBV27 and TRBJ1-4; D remains ambiguous. This CDR3 region has 14 residues. Looked up from germline, CDR1 is MNHEY and CDR2 is SMNVEV (reference sequence). V lost 3 bases to trimming and J lost 5 bases, with 10 bases between them. This CDR3 is CASSFYSRNEKLFF. CDR3 nucleotide sequence: TGTGCCAGCAGTTTCTACAGCAGAAATGAAAAACTGTTTTTT.

This chain joins TRBV11-2 and TRBJ2-3; 8 bases map to TRBD2. CDR1 SGHAT and CDR2 FQNNGV come from the germline V gene. The J segment lost 2 bases and the V segment lost 2 bases, leaving 15 bases of the junction unmatched. The CDR3 is made up of 19 amino acids. CDR3 coding DNA: TGTGCCAGCAGCTTACGGACCTTGGTACTAGCGGATATCACAGATACGCAGTATTTT. Amino acid sequence: CASSLRTLVLADITDTQYF.

The V and J genes are TRBV7-2 and TRBJ2-3, with 9 bases aligning to TRBD1. Germline CDR1 reads SGHTA; CDR2 reads FQGNSA. CDR3 length: 16 residues. V shed 2 bases, J shed 3 bases, and the junction held 6 bases outside the gene matches. CDR3 DNA: TGTGCCAGCAGCTTAAGGACAGGGGCTTGGACAGATACGCAGTATTTT. Protein sequence: CASSLRTGAWTDTQYF.

The chain joins TRBV9 to TRBJ2-1, with D tentatively TRBD2 (5 bases). Germline-derived CDR1 and CDR2 are SGDLS and YYNGEE. The length of the CDR3 is 14 residues. V was cut by 3 bases and J by 4 bases, with 11 bases left in between. This CDR3 is CASSGTSGYNEQFF. The CDR3 DNA reads as TGTGCCAGCAGCGGGACCTCGGGGTACAATGAGCAGTTCTTC. The full variable domain, with the rest looked up from reference TRBV9 and TRBJ2-1, is DSGVTQTPKHLITATGQRVTLRCSPRSGDLSVYWYQQSLDQGLQFLIQYYNGEERAKGNILERFSAQQFPDLHSELNLSSLELGDSALYFCASSGTSGYNEQFFGPGTRLTVL.

Written as DNA, the CDR3 is TGTGCCACCAGTCGAGGAGGGAGAGGCGATGAGCAGTTCTTC. Its translation: CATSRGGRGDEQFF. This chain joins TRBV24-1 and TRBJ2-1, with a tentative D call TRBD2 (6 bases). Germline assignment: CDR1 KGHDR and CDR2 SFDVKD. This CDR3 spans 14 amino acids. V gave up 6 bases and J gave up 8 bases, with 16 bases separating them.

The V call is TRBV2, the J call TRBJ2-7; D possibly corresponds to TRBD1 (6 bases). CDR3 length: 13 residues. Germline values: CDR1 SNHLY, CDR2 FYNNEI. Trimming cost V 10 bases and J 0 bases, with 13 bases left between them. CDR3 nucleotide sequence: TGTGCCACCCGGACAGTTAGCTCCTACGAGCAGTACTTC. The encoded protein is CATRTVSSYEQYF.

V is TRBV9 and J is TRBJ1-2, with 8 bases aligning to TRBD1. Germline CDR1 is SGDLS and CDR2 is YYNGEE. Unmatched junction bases numbered 7, after V lost 3 bases and J lost 3 bases. This CDR3 comprises 15 residues. The chain's CDR3 is CASSAQGAIDYGYTF. Here the CDR3 DNA reads TGTGCCAGCAGCGCTCAGGGGGCGATCGACTATGGCTACACCTTC. The whole variable domain, remainder taken from reference TRBV9 and TRBJ1-2, is DSGVTQTPKHLITATGQRVTLRCSPRSGDLSVYWYQQSLDQGLQFLIQYYNGEERAKGNILERFSAQQFPDLHSELNLSSLELGDSALYFCASSAQGAIDYGYTFGSGTRLTVV.

The chain couples TRBV5-1 to TRBJ2-2; no definite D call. This CDR3 contains 15 residues. V was shortened by 0 bases and J by 1 base, with 7 bases between the two germline ends. Per the germline V gene, CDR1 is SGHRS and CDR2 is YFSETQ. Here the CDR3 DNA reads TGCGCCAGCAGCTTGGGTCCGGGGAACACCGGGGAGCTGTTTTTT. This gives the protein CASSLGPGNTGELFF.

V is TRBV4-2 and J is TRBJ1-5, with D maybe TRBD1 (5 bases). The V end lost 0 bases, the J end lost 5 bases, and 11 bases lay between the germline ends. The CDR3 contains 15 residues. Per germline, CDR1 LGHNA and CDR2 YNFKEQ. This CDR3 reads CASSQDWGLDQPQHF. CDR3 coding DNA: TGTGCCAGCAGCCAAGATTGGGGCCTGGATCAGCCCCAGCATTTT.